Following are 15 T cell receptor beta chains from one sample sequenced in a study of OX40 agonist ivuxolimab in advanced cancers. Sequencing used immunoSEQ multiplex PCR; TCRdb keeps in-frame clones, though not all of them. The sample consists of 60,000 to 70,000 clones, approximately 86% of them appearing once. Sequenced here: CD4+ or CD8+ T cells sorted from blood, sampled in a trial of the OX40 agonist ivuxolimab. The receptors were sampled from an adult with an advanced solid tumor such as melanoma, head and neck, liver or kidney cancer.

This clone showed up just once. This rearrangement joins TRBV9 to TRBJ1-3; TRBD1 is a possible D gene (5 bases). Trimming cost V 7 bases and J 0 bases, with 20 bases left between them. There are 17 residues in the CDR3. Germline values: CDR1 SGDLS, CDR2 YYNGEE. CDR3: CASPRRGVPVSGNTIYF. Written as DNA, the CDR3 is TGTGCCAGCCCCCGTCGAGGGGTCCCTGTCTCTGGAAACACCATATATTTT.

The chain has TRBV27 and TRBJ1-3; TRBD1 matches at 7 bases. J gave up 4 bases and V 7 bases, and 10 bases lay outside the gene matches. The CDR3 consists of 15 residues. Germline CDR1 is MNHEY and CDR2 is SMNVEV (reference sequence). CDR3: CASNDAQGHGNTIYF. CDR3 in DNA: TGTGCCAGCAACGATGCACAGGGGCACGGAAACACCATATATTTT.

The CDR3 is CASSRNRQGGYEQYF. For the CDR3, the DNA is TGTGCCAGCAGCCGCAACCGACAGGGCGGGTACGAGCAGTACTTC. The J gene is TRBJ2-7, the V gene TRBV7-2, with TRBD1 matching over 7 bases. V gave up 5 bases and J gave up 4 bases; unmatched junction bases: 11. Germline V gives CDR1 SGHTA, CDR2 FQGNSA. The CDR3 is 15 amino acids.

The gene calls are TRBV28 and TRBJ1-2; D unresolved. V lost 6 bases and J lost 7, with 6 bases in between. The CDR3 runs to 10 residues. Germline-derived CDR1 and CDR2 are MDHEN and SYDVKM. The CDR3 DNA is TGTGCCAGCAGCTCGATTGGCTACACCTTC. It translates to CASSSIGYTF.

The V call is TRBV25-1, the J call TRBJ2-2, with D possibly TRBD2 on 7 matching bases. V was shortened by 3 bases and J by 4 bases, with 21 bases between the two germline ends. This CDR3 is built from 18 residues. Germline V gene data show CDR1 as MGHDK and CDR2 as SYGVNS. CDR3 bases: TGTGCCAGCAGTGATCCCTCGGCGGGGGCCGTCGTCACCGGGGAGCTGTTTTTT. This codes for CASSDPSAGAVVTGELFF.

The J gene is TRBJ2-3, the V gene TRBV2; TRBD2 matches at 13 bases. Trimming took 5 bases from V and 1 from J; bases not matched to a gene: 9. Germline CDR1 reads SNHLY; CDR2 reads FYNNEI. CDR3 length: 18 residues. Written as DNA, the CDR3 is TGTGCCAGCAGTAAAGGGACTAGCGGGGCAAGCCGCACAGATACGCAGTATTTT. It specifies CASSKGTSGASRTDTQYF.

The rearrangement uses TRBV30 and TRBJ1-3; D gene unclear. This CDR3 has 14 amino acids. V was clipped by 0 bases and J by 7 bases, with 13 bases between them. Germline V CDR1 and CDR2: GTSNPN, SVGIG (reference sequence). The CDR3 sequence is CAWSVGVRGNTIYF. CDR3 DNA sequence: TGTGCCTGGAGTGTCGGGGTCCGCGGGAACACCATATATTTT. Complete variable domain (other parts from reference TRBV30 and TRBJ1-3): SQTIHQWPATLVQPVGSPLSLECTVEGTSNPNLYWYRQAAGRGLQLLFYSVGIGQISSEVPQNLSASRPQDRQFILSSKKLLLSDSGFYLCAWSVGVRGNTIYFGEGSWLTVV.

The chain links TRBV11-2 to TRBJ2-2; D is undetermined. Looked up from germline, CDR1 is SGHAT and CDR2 is FQNNGV. CDR3 length equals 14 residues. V was cut by 1 base and J by 5 bases, with 8 bases left in between. In DNA form, the CDR3 reads TGTGCCAGCAGCTTAGGGGCAGCTACCGGGGAGCTGTTTTTT. Residues: CASSLGAATGELFF.

The chain uses TRBV5-1 and TRBJ2-3; possibly TRBD2 for D (6 bases). Trimming left V 7 bases short and J 4 bases short, with 19 bases between. CDR1 is SGHRS and CDR2 is YFSETQ in the germline V gene. The CDR3 extends over 15 amino acids. CDR3 sequence reads: CASSWAGMDADTQYF. DNA of the CDR3: TGCGCCAGCTCCTGGGCGGGGATGGATGCAGATACGCAGTATTTT.

The CDR3 sequence: CASSPGGSRNTEAFF. In DNA form, the CDR3 reads TGTGCCAGCAGCCCGGGGGGTTCCAGGAACACTGAAGCTTTCTTT. This chain links TRBV5-4 with TRBJ1-1, with D possibly matching TRBD1 (5 bases). Germline CDR1 SGHNT, CDR2 YYREEE (reference sequence). Trimming pared 4 bases from V and 1 base from J, leaving 14 bases between. CDR3 length: 15 residues.

The chain uses TRBV7-2 and TRBJ2-5, with TRBD1 matching 7 bases. Looked up from germline, CDR1 is SGHTA and CDR2 is FQGNSA. The CDR3 consists of 14 residues. With V trimmed by 8 bases and J by 4 bases, 10 bases remained unmatched. The CDR3, as DNA: TGTGCCAGCGGGAGAGGGGGCAATGGAGAGACCCAGTACTTC. Its translation is CASGRGGNGETQYF.

This chain links TRBV6-1 with TRBJ2-7; 10 bases are shared with TRBD1. The CDR3 spans 15 residues. V lost 4 bases and J lost 3; bases outside the gene matches: 6. Germline V CDR1 and CDR2: MNHNS, SASEGT. The CDR3 here is CASSAGTGEYYEQYF. CDR3 DNA: TGTGCCAGCAGTGCCGGGACAGGGGAATACTACGAGCAGTACTTC.

V usage is TRBV28 and J usage is TRBJ2-2; D is undetermined. The CDR3 contains 16 residues. V lost 6 bases and J 0 bases, leaving 14 bases between the germline ends. Germline CDR1 and CDR2: MDHEN and SYDVKM. This CDR3 is CASRSSGTANTGELFF. CDR3 sequence (DNA): TGTGCCAGCAGATCCTCCGGTACGGCGAACACCGGGGAGCTGTTTTTT.

The V gene is TRBV30, the J gene TRBJ1-2; a weak D match, TRBD1 (6 bases). This CDR3 has 12 residues. V was trimmed by 2 bases and J by 4 bases, leaving 8 bases between them. Germline CDR1 and CDR2: GTSNPN and SVGIG (reference sequence). The CDR3 spells CAWSMGAYGYTF. CDR3 DNA sequence: TGTGCCTGGAGTATGGGGGCCTATGGCTACACCTTC. The variable domain in full, completed from reference TRBV30 and TRBJ1-2, reads SQTIHQWPATLVQPVGSPLSLECTVEGTSNPNLYWYRQAAGRGLQLLFYSVGIGQISSEVPQNLSASRPQDRQFILSSKKLLLSDSGFYLCAWSMGAYGYTFGSGTRLTVV.

This clone was counted a few times. The chain couples TRBV30 to TRBJ1-6; the D is unclear. CDR3 length: 13 residues. Germline CDR1 reads GTSNPN; CDR2 reads SVGIG (reference sequence). V lost 1 base and J lost 9, with 10 bases in between. The CDR3 is CAWSEVDTSPLHF. CDR3 bases: TGTGCCTGGAGTGAGGTGGATACTTCACCCCTCCACTTT.